The clone carrying this TCR beta chain was picked up a small number of times. Its target is unknown. The data stem from a study of CD8 T cells in ankylosing spondylitis. Generation of TCR beta libraries employed quantitative 5'-RACE incorporating molecular barcodes. TCRdb re-analysed the 5' RACE reads in MiXCR, keeping a single row per CDR3 protein. The data hold roughly 60,000 distinct CDR3 sequences, with approximately 6% observed a single time. Study findings and constraints: Previously reported in reactive arthritis synovial fluid and blood were some of the motif variants. A TCR beta motif of 7 to 9 highly homologous variants seemed to mark ankylosing spondylitis blood. The clones that were linked to disease were reported to be significantly enriched in matched synovial fluid samples from ankylosing spondylitis patients.

This receptor was obtained from a male donor with ankylosing spondylitis. Input material: synovial fluid, either unsorted or a sorted T cell fraction (not recorded which).

CDR3 DNA sequence: TGCGCCAGCAGCACCGGACTAGCGGGAGGGCGGTCCTACAATGAGCAGTTCTTC. Its protein is CASSTGLAGGRSYNEQFF. The chain has TRBV5-1 and TRBJ2-1; TRBD2 matches 15 bases. The CDR3 sequence is 18 residues long. J lost 1 base, V lost 4 bases, and 6 bases had no gene match. Germline values: CDR1 SGHRS, CDR2 YFSETQ.